Presented here are 11 T cell receptor beta chains from one specimen sequenced in a study of blood T cell repertoires in COVID-19. Clones were sequenced by immunoSEQ multiplex PCR, and TCRdb holds only the in-frame ones, with some missing. The repertoire holds about 82,000 clones, with 75% to 85% as singletons. The specimen sequenced was peripheral blood. The receptors stem from a man aged 60 to 75 with COVID-19, enrolled during active disease.

The chain is built from TRBV19 and TRBJ1-5; D is ambiguous. The V gene lost 4 bases and the J gene lost 0 bases, with 13 bases spanning the gap. Germline assignment: CDR1 LNHDA and CDR2 SQIVND (reference sequence). This CDR3 is built from 16 residues. The CDR3 DNA is TGTGCCAGTAGTACCCTCGTAGCGGTTAGCAATCAGCCCCAGCATTTT. As protein: CASSTLVAVSNQPQHF.

This clone has just a few counts. J is TRBJ1-5 and V is TRBV12-3 or TRBV12-4; D uncertain. This CDR3 region has 13 residues. V was trimmed by 4 bases and J by 1 base, leaving 5 bases between them. The CDR3 region is CASSYLSNQPQHF. In nucleotides, the CDR3 is TGTGCCAGCAGTTACTTAAGCAATCAGCCCCAGCATTTT.

This sequence joins TRBV14 and TRBJ2-3; D call uncertain. The CDR3 is 15 amino acids. Germline assignment: CDR1 SGHDN and CDR2 FVKESK. Trimming took off 0 bases at V and 2 bases at J, with 9 bases between the two ends. The CDR3 DNA sequence: TGTGCCAGCAGCCAAGATAACAGCTTCACAGATACGCAGTATTTT. Amino acids: CASSQDNSFTDTQYF. Full variable domain (missing parts from reference TRBV14 and TRBJ2-3): EAGVTQFPSHSVIEKGQTVTLRCDPISGHDNLYWYRRVMGKEIKFLLHFVKESKQDESGMPNNRFLAERTGGTYSTLKVQPAELEDSGVYFCASSQDNSFTDTQYFGPGTRLTVL.

The chain uses TRBV2 and TRBJ2-1, with 9 bases that match TRBD1. This CDR3 spans 14 amino acids. V lost 7 bases and J lost 12; bases outside the gene matches: 13. Germline V CDR1 and CDR2: SNHLY, FYNNEI. The CDR3 DNA reads TGTGCCAGCAAGAGGACAGGGGCCCAAGGGGGGCAGTTCTTC. Its protein product is CASKRTGAQGGQFF. Based on the CDR3 plus reference TRBV2 and TRBJ2-1, the full variable domain is EPEVTQTPSHQVTQMGQEVILRCVPISNHLYFYWYRQILGQKVEFLVSFYNNEISEKSEIFDDQFSVERPDGSNFTLKIRSTKLEDSAMYFCASKRTGAQGGQFFGPGTRLTVL.

V gene TRBV5-6 combines with J gene TRBJ2-7; 7 bases map to TRBD1. The V gene's germline CDR1 is SGHDT and CDR2 YYEEEE. With 0 bases clipped from V and 3 bases from J, the junction kept 6 bases outside the gene matches. The CDR3 length is 15 residues. The CDR3 protein is CASSLGGQMIYEQYF. The CDR3 DNA reads as TGTGCCAGCAGCTTGGGGGGACAGATGATCTACGAGCAGTACTTC.

This clone was seen more than once but under ten times. This chain joins TRBV5-1 and TRBJ2-7; TRBD1 is a possible D gene (5 bases). The CDR3 contains 12 residues. Germline V lookup: CDR1 SGHRS, CDR2 YFSETQ. The ends were cut back, 6 bases at V and 4 bases at J, with 11 bases in the middle. CDR3 protein: CASTDTPYEQYF. The CDR3 DNA reads TGCGCCAGCACGGACACGCCGTACGAGCAGTACTTC.

This chain joins TRBV11-2 and TRBJ2-7; 12 nucleotides agree with TRBD2. V shed 4 bases and J 3 bases; nucleotides not matched to a gene: 1. This CDR3 contains 14 residues. Germline values: CDR1 SGHAT, CDR2 FQNNGV. The CDR3 bases are TGTGCCAGCAGCTCGACTAGCGGGAGCTACGAGCAGTACTTC. Its protein is CASSSTSGSYEQYF.

This chain uses TRBV5-1 with TRBJ2-1, with TRBD2 matching 12 bases. Germline trimming cut 0 bases from V and 7 bases from J; bases unmatched to any gene: 5. Germline V CDR1 and CDR2: SGHRS, YFSETQ. The CDR3 has 16 residues. The CDR3 sequence: CASSLDLAGGPNEQFF. CDR3 in DNA: TGCGCCAGCAGCTTGGATCTAGCGGGAGGGCCAAATGAGCAGTTCTTC.

The chain uses TRBV9 and TRBJ2-6; TRBD1 aligns across 7 bases. The V and J ends lost 3 bases and 3 bases, in that order; junction bases with no gene match: 15. CDR3 length equals 19 residues. From germline, CDR1 is SGDLS and CDR2 YYNGEE. The CDR3 nucleotides read TGTGCCAGCAGCGACCCCCGAGACCGAGGACAGGTTGGGGCCAACGTCCTGACTTTC. It yields the protein CASSDPRDRGQVGANVLTF.

This clone was seen more than once but under ten times. This rearrangement joins TRBV23-1 to TRBJ1-5; possible D gene TRBD1, 6 bases. TRBV23-1 is reported as an ORF; its role is uncertain. This CDR3 has 18 residues. V was trimmed by 2 bases and J by 7 bases, leaving 24 bases between them. For the CDR3, the DNA is TGCGCCAGCAGTCAAGGGGTCAGGGACAATCAGGGGATACAGCCCCAGCATTTT. This translates into CASSQGVRDNQGIQPQHF.

The chain combines TRBV4-2 with TRBJ2-7, with 8 bases matching TRBD1. From germline, CDR1 is LGHNA and CDR2 YNFKEQ. V trimming: 4 bases; J trimming: 6 bases; junction bases outside the gene matches: 5. There are 13 residues in the CDR3. The CDR3, as DNA: TGTGCCAGCAGCCTTCGGACAGGGTCCGAGCAGTACTTC. Translating gives CASSLRTGSEQYF.